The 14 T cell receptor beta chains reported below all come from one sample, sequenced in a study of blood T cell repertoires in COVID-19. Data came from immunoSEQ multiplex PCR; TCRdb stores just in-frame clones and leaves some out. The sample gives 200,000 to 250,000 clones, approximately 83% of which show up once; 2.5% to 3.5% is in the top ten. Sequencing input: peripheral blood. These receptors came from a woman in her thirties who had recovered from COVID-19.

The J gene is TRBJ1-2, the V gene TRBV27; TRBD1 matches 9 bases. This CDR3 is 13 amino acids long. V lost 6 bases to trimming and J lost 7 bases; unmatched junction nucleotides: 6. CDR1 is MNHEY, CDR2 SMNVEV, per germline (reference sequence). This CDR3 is CASSGTGRSGYTF. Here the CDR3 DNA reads TGTGCCAGCAGCGGGACAGGGAGAAGTGGCTACACCTTC.

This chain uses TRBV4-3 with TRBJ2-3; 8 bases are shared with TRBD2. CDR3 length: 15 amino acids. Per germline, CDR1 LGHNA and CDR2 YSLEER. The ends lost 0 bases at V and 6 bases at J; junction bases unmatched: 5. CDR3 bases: TGCGCCAGCAGCCAAGAACCGGGGGGGCCGGATACGCAGTATTTT. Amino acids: CASSQEPGGPDTQYF.

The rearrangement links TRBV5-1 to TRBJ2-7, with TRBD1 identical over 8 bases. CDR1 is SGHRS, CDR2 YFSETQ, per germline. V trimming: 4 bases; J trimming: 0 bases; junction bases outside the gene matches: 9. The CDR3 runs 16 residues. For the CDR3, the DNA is TGCGCCAGCAGCCGTAAGGGACAGGAGAGCTCCTACGAGCAGTACTTC. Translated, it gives CASSRKGQESSYEQYF.

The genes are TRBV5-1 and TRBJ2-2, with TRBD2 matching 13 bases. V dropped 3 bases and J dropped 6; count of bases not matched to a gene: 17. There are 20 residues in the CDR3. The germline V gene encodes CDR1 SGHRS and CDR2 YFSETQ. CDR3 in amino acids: CASSSISTSGGPEGAGELFF. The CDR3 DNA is TGCGCCAGCAGCTCTATCTCGACTAGCGGGGGGCCCGAGGGGGCCGGGGAGCTGTTTTTT.

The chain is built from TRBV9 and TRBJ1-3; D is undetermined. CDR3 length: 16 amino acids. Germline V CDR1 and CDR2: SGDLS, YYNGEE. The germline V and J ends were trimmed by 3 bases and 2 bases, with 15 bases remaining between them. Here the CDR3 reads CASSGNPGLTGNTIYF. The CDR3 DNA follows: TGTGCCAGCAGCGGGAATCCGGGGTTGACTGGAAACACCATATATTTT. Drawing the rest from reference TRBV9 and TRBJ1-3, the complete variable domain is DSGVTQTPKHLITATGQRVTLRCSPRSGDLSVYWYQQSLDQGLQFLIQYYNGEERAKGNILERFSAQQFPDLHSELNLSSLELGDSALYFCASSGNPGLTGNTIYFGEGSWLTVV.

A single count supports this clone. CDR3 region: CASSAPGGNEGYTF. The CDR3 nucleotides are TGTGCCAGCAGCGCCCCAGGGGGCAATGAAGGCTACACCTTC. V gene TRBV9 combines with J gene TRBJ1-2; 8 bases are shared with TRBD1. Trimming cost V 3 bases and J 8 bases; bases outside gene matches: 9. Germline V gene lookup returns CDR1 SGDLS and CDR2 YYNGEE. There are 14 residues in the CDR3.

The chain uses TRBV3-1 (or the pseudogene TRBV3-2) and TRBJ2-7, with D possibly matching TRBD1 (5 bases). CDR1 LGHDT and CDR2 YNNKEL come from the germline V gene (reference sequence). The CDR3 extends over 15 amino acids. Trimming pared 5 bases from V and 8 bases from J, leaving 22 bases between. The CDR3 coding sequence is TGTGCCAGCAGCACTCCAAGGGGAAAGACCTCACAGCAGTACTTC. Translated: CASSTPRGKTSQQYF.

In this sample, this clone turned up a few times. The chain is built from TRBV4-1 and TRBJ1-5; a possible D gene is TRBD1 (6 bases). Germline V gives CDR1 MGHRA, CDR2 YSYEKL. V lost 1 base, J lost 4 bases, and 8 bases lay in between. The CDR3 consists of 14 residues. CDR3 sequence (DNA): TGCGCCAGCAGCCAAGTAGGGGGAAATCAGCCCCAGCATTTT. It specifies CASSQVGGNQPQHF.

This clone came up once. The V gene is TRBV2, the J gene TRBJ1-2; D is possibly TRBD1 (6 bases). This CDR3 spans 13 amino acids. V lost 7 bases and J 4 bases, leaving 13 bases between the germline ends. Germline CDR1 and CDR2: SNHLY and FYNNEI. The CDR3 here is CASTKDRSYGYTF. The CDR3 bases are TGTGCCAGCACCAAAGACAGGTCCTATGGCTACACCTTC.

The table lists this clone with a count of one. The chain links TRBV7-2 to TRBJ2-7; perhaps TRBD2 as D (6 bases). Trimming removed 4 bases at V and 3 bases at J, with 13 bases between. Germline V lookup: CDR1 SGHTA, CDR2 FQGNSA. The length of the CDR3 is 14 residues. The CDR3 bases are TGTGCCAGCAGCTCCTACCCGGGGGACTACGAGCAGTACTTC. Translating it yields CASSSYPGDYEQYF.

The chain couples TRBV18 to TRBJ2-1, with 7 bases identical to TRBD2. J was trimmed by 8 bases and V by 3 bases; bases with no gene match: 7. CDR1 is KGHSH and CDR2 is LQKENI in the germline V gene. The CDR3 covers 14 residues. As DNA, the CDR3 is TGTGCCAGCTCACCGCTTCTAAGCGGGGATGAGCAGTTCTTC. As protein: CASSPLLSGDEQFF. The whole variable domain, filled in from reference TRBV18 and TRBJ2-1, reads NAGVMQNPRHLVRRRGQEARLRCSPMKGHSHVYWYRQLPEEGLKFMVYLQKENIIDESGMPKERFSAEFPKEGPSILRIQQVVRGDSAAYFCASSPLLSGDEQFFGPGTRLTVL.

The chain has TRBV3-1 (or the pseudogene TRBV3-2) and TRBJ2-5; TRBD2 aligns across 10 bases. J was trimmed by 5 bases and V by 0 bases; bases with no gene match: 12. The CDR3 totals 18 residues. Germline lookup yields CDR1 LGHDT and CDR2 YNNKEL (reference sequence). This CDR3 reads CASSQDLGLAGDAETQYF. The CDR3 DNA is TGTGCCAGCAGCCAAGATCTCGGTCTAGCGGGGGATGCGGAGACCCAGTACTTC.

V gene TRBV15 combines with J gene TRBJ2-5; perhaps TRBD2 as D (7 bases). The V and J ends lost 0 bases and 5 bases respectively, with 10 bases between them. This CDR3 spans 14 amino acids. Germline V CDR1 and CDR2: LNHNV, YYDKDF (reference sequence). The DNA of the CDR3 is TGTGCCACCAGCAGAGAGGGGGGGCGGGAGACCCAGTACTTC. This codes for CATSREGGRETQYF. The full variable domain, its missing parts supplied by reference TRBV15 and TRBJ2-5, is DAMVIQNPRYQVTQFGKPVTLSCSQTLNHNVMYWYQQKSSQAPKLLFHYYDKDFNNEADTPDNFQSRRPNTSFCFLDIRSPGLGDTAMYLCATSREGGRETQYFGPGTRLLVL.

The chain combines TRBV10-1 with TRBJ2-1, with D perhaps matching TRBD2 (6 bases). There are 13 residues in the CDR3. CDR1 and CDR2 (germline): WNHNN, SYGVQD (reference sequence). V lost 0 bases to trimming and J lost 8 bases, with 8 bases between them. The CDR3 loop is CASSESGTYEQFF. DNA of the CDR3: TGCGCCAGCAGTGAGTCCGGGACTTATGAGCAGTTCTTC.